One sample yielded the 10 T cell receptor beta chains listed below, sequenced in a study of T cells after yellow fever vaccination. TCRdb passed the 5' RACE reads through MiXCR, listing each CDR3 protein once. The sample shows a few hundred thousand distinct CDR3 sequences, approximately 4% of them seen only once. The source material was PBMCs, sampled 15 days after the yellow fever booster vaccination. The origin of the receptors is a man aged 18 to 35 who received the YFV17D yellow fever vaccine.

V usage is TRBV10-3 and J usage is TRBJ2-1, with D perhaps TRBD1 (6 bases). CDR3 size: 13 residues. The V and J ends lost 7 bases and 7 bases respectively, with 14 bases between them. Per germline, CDR1 ENHRY and CDR2 SYGVKD. The CDR3 DNA reads TGTGCCATCACAGAGCAGGGGTGGAATGAGCAGTTCTTC. Amino acids: CAITEQGWNEQFF.

Ten or more counts support this clonotype. This chain joins TRBV20-1 and TRBJ2-2; 7 bases are shared with TRBD2. The junction had 12 bases not matched to a gene; V was cut back by 6 bases and J by 8 bases. This CDR3 has 14 amino acids. Germline assignment: CDR1 DFQATT and CDR2 SNEGSKA (reference sequence). The DNA for the CDR3 is TGCAGTGCCCCCCGGGCTAGCGGTCGAGGGGAGCTGTTTTTT. It is translated as CSAPRASGRGELFF.

The V call is TRBV12-3 or TRBV12-4, the J call TRBJ2-5; D is perhaps TRBD2 (6 bases). CDR3 size: 13 residues. Trimming removed 3 bases at V and 5 bases at J, with 10 bases between. The CDR3 DNA reads as TGTGCCAGCAGTTTCGGGAGCACCGAGACCCAGTACTTC. Amino acid sequence: CASSFGSTETQYF.

The V call is TRBV11-2, the J call TRBJ2-7; 9 positions match TRBD1. The junction had 11 bases not matched to a gene; V was cut back by 7 bases and J by 4 bases. CDR1 and CDR2 from the germline V gene are SGHAT and FQNNGV. This CDR3 spans 15 amino acids. CDR3 in DNA: TGTGCCAGCACCGACCCAGGACAGGGGCCTTACGAGCAGTACTTC. Amino acids: CASTDPGQGPYEQYF.

This clonotype was seen repeatedly, ten times or more. The chain combines TRBV5-1 with TRBJ2-3, with 7 bases matching TRBD2. This CDR3 has 15 residues. Germline V gene data show CDR1 as SGHRS and CDR2 as YFSETQ. V lost 0 bases, J lost 2 bases, and 3 bases stayed unmatched. In DNA, the CDR3 is TGCGCCAGCAGCTTGGGGGGGGGATACACAGATACGCAGTATTTT. Protein sequence: CASSLGGGYTDTQYF.

This sequence joins TRBV7-9 and TRBJ2-1; 16 nucleotides match TRBD2. The V and J ends lost 8 bases and 2 bases, in that order; junction bases with no gene match: 15. This CDR3 spans 20 amino acids. Per the germline V gene, CDR1 is SEHNR and CDR2 is FQNEAQ (reference sequence). CDR3 sequence (DNA): TGTGCCAGCGGCCCTTACAGGGGACTAGCGGGGGGGGAGGCCTACAATGAGCAGTTCTTC. As protein: CASGPYRGLAGGEAYNEQFF.

In its sample, this clonotype was seen a few times. The junction and the germline gene differ at one end; a read error may be behind it. The gene calls are TRBV7-7 and TRBJ2-1; no reliable D call. The germline gives CDR1 SSHAT, CDR2 FNYEAQ (reference sequence). This CDR3 spans 14 amino acids. The CDR3 spells CASSLRVGYNEQFF. DNA of the CDR3: TGTGCTAGCAGCTTACGTGTGGGATACAATGAGCAGTTCTTC.

The V and J genes are TRBV23-1 and TRBJ2-5; 8 positions agree with TRBD2. TRBV23-1 is classed as an ORF, of uncertain function. With 4 bases clipped from V and 5 bases from J, the junction kept 12 bases outside the gene matches. The CDR3 totals 16 residues. CDR3 sequence reads: CASSLPYSGVGETQYF. CDR3 sequence (DNA): TGCGCCAGCAGTCTTCCTTATAGCGGGGTCGGGGAGACCCAGTACTTC.

This clonotype was picked up a small number of times. The chain links TRBV12-3 or TRBV12-4 to TRBJ2-5; 11 nucleotides align to TRBD2. J lost 5 bases, V lost 6 bases, and 8 bases had no gene match. CDR3 length: 15 amino acids. The CDR3 reads CASRLIAGGKETQYF. As DNA, the CDR3 is TGTGCCAGCAGGCTTATAGCGGGGGGGAAGGAGACCCAGTACTTC.

The chain joins TRBV7-9 to TRBJ2-7; 9 bases align to TRBD2. The CDR3 has 18 residues. The V gene's germline CDR1 is SEHNR and CDR2 FQNEAQ (reference sequence). J lost 1 base, V lost 1 base, and 11 bases had no gene match. The CDR3: CASSLGLTGGGGSYEQYF. CDR3 DNA: TGTGCCAGCAGCTTAGGCCTTACTGGCGGGGGGGGATCCTACGAGCAGTACTTC.